The clone carrying this T cell receptor beta chain was detected a few times. The antigen is undetermined. A second PCR of about 7 to 11 cycles used a sample-barcoded 5' primer and a J-beta primer mix. TCRdb re-derived calls from the 5' RACE reads in MiXCR, one entry per CDR3 protein. This sample has 650,000 to 1,000,000 distinct CDR3 sequences, with about 34% found just once. The sample belongs to a study of blood T cells in healthy people across ages. Study at large: Capture via template switching afforded approximately one barcoded beta molecule per two T cells. General study points: In long-lived donors, naive CD4+ cell counts and diversity exceeded those of aged donors.

V shed 5 bases, J shed 5 bases, and the junction held 2 bases outside the gene matches. The CDR3 loop spans 12 amino acids. Input material: blood. The TCR comes from a man younger than 35 in good health. The chain combines TRBV12-3 or TRBV12-4 with TRBJ1-1, with 7 positions matching TRBD1. The CDR3 loop is CASSEGATEAFF. The CDR3, as DNA: TGTGCCAGCAGTGAGGGGGCAACTGAAGCTTTCTTT.